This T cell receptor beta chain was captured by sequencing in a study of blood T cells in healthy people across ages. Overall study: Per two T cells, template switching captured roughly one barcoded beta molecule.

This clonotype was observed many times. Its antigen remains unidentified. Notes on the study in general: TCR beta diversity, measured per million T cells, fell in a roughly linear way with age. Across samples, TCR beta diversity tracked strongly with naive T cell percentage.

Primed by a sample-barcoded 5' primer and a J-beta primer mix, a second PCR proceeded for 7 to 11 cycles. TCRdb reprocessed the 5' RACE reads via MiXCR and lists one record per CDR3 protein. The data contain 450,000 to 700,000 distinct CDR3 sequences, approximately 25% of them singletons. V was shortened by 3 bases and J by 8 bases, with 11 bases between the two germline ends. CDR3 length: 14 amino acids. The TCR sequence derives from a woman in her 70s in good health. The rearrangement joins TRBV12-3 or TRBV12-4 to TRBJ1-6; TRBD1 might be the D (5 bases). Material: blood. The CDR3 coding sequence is TGTGCCAGCAGTTTCGAGGGGATCTATTCACCCCTCCACTTT. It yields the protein CASSFEGIYSPLHF.